Each of the 24 T cell receptor beta chains below was sequenced from the same sample in a study of blood T cell repertoires in COVID-19. Assay used: immunoSEQ multiplex PCR; TCRdb lists only in-frame clones, some missing. The sample has a few hundred thousand clones, approximately 90% seen once; the top ten hold more than 0.95%. Sequencing was carried out using PBMCs or T cells enriched from blood (not recorded which). Receptor source: a woman between 18 and 29 years old who had recovered from COVID-19.

V usage is TRBV6-5 and J usage is TRBJ2-3; D unresolved. This CDR3 has 15 residues. Germline CDR1 reads MNHEY; CDR2 reads SVGAGI. The germline V and J ends were trimmed by 5 bases and 2 bases, with 14 bases remaining between them. Written as DNA, the CDR3 is TGTGCCAGCAGTCCTTCCGCAGGCCACACAGATACGCAGTATTTT. Its translation is CASSPSAGHTDTQYF.

The V and J genes are TRBV10-3 and TRBJ2-2, with 7 bases identical to TRBD1. V was pared by 7 bases and J by 1 base, with 9 bases of the junction left unmatched. This CDR3 comprises 16 residues. From germline, CDR1 is ENHRY and CDR2 SYGVKD. In nucleotides, the CDR3 is TGTGCCATCACCTCAACCGGGACAGAGAACACCGGGGAGCTGTTTTTT. Its translation is CAITSTGTENTGELFF.

The chain's CDR3 is CASSSRGQGNYEQYF. The CDR3 DNA reads as TGTGCCAGCAGCTCCCGGGGACAGGGAAATTACGAGCAGTACTTC. V is TRBV7-2 and J is TRBJ2-7, with TRBD1 matching 9 bases. V was pared by 4 bases and J by 4 bases, with 8 bases of the junction left unmatched. Germline CDR1 reads SGHTA; CDR2 reads FQGNSA. This CDR3 region has 15 residues.

This clone was seen a single time. The chain links TRBV7-9 to TRBJ2-5; TRBD1 matches at 10 bases. The V gene's germline CDR1 is SEHNR and CDR2 FQNEAQ (reference sequence). The CDR3 covers 15 residues. V lost 0 bases, J lost 5 bases, and 3 bases stayed unmatched. CDR3 bases: TGTGCCAGCAGCTTAGCTAGGGACAGGGGCGAGACCCAGTACTTC. This gives the protein CASSLARDRGETQYF.

The rearrangement uses TRBV7-2 and TRBJ2-1; 12 bases fit TRBD2. V shed 1 base, J shed 4 bases, and the junction held 5 bases outside the gene matches. The CDR3 contains 17 residues. Germline V gives CDR1 SGHTA, CDR2 FQGNSA. The CDR3 loop reads CASSLVLAGGLYNEQFF. CDR3 bases: TGTGCCAGCAGCTTAGTCCTAGCGGGGGGGCTTTACAATGAGCAGTTCTTC.

The chain combines TRBV29-1 with TRBJ1-2; D may be TRBD1 (5 bases). The CDR3 has 12 residues. The germline V and J ends were trimmed by 6 bases and 2 bases, with 10 bases remaining between them. Germline V gene sequence: CDR1 SQVTM, CDR2 ANQGSEA. The CDR3 sequence is CSVPTANYGYTF. CDR3 bases: TGCAGCGTACCGACAGCGAACTATGGCTACACCTTC. Combining the CDR3 with reference TRBV29-1 and TRBJ1-2 gives the whole variable domain SAVISQKPSRDICQRGTSLTIQCQVDSQVTMMFWYRQQPGQSLTLIATANQGSEATYESGFVIDKFPISRPNLTFSTLTVSNMSPEDSSIYLCSVPTANYGYTFGSGTRLTVV.

The rearrangement uses TRBV3-1 (or the pseudogene TRBV3-2) and TRBJ2-5; 9 bases are a match to TRBD2. The ends lost 8 bases at V and 5 bases at J; junction bases unmatched: 15. The CDR3 contains 16 residues. CDR1 is LGHDT and CDR2 is YNNKEL in the germline V gene (reference sequence). The CDR3: CASLNRAGGPTETQYF. The CDR3 DNA sequence: TGTGCCAGCCTTAATAGGGCGGGGGGGCCTACGGAGACCCAGTACTTC.

The chain uses TRBV19 and TRBJ1-1; D remains ambiguous. CDR1 is LNHDA, CDR2 SQIVND, per germline (reference sequence). The CDR3 runs 15 residues. Trimming left V 3 bases short and J 4 bases short, with 15 bases between. The CDR3 loop reads CASSIRQRVGTEAFF. In DNA, the CDR3 is TGTGCCAGTAGTATCAGGCAGAGGGTGGGCACTGAAGCTTTCTTT. Together with reference TRBV19 and TRBJ1-1, the CDR3 gives the full variable domain: DGGITQSPKYLFRKEGQNVTLSCEQNLNHDAMYWYRQDPGQGLRLIYYSQIVNDFQKGDIAEGYSVSREKKESFPLTVTSAQKNPTAFYLCASSIRQRVGTEAFFGQGTRLTVV.

This clone was picked up a small number of times. This chain uses TRBV11-2 with TRBJ2-1; 8 nucleotides match TRBD1. Germline lookup yields CDR1 SGHAT and CDR2 FQNNGV. This CDR3 spans 16 amino acids. J gave up 0 bases and V 4 bases, and 5 bases lay outside the gene matches. CDR3 residues: CASSSWTGSSYNEQFF. In nucleotides, the CDR3 is TGTGCCAGCAGCTCTTGGACAGGGAGCTCCTACAATGAGCAGTTCTTC.

This rearrangement joins TRBV7-8 to TRBJ1-2; D might be TRBD1 (5 bases). CDR1 is SGHVS, CDR2 FQNEAQ, per germline. V was cut by 5 bases and J by 9 bases, with 19 bases left in between. CDR3 length: 14 residues. The CDR3 DNA reads TGTGCCAGCAGCCCCCGCAGGGTTGGGCGAAGCTACACCTTC. It translates to CASSPRRVGRSYTF.

J is TRBJ1-6 and V is TRBV6-2 or TRBV6-3; no clear D. The CDR3 is 14 amino acids. V was shortened by 6 bases and J by 15 bases, with 21 bases between the two germline ends. CDR1 MNHEY and CDR2 SVGEGT come from the germline V gene. The CDR3 region is CASSPPGAGGLLHF. As DNA, the CDR3 is TGTGCCAGCAGCCCCCCGGGAGCAGGCGGTCTCCTCCACTTT.

V gene TRBV11-3 combines with J gene TRBJ2-3; 11 nucleotides match TRBD2. The J segment lost 6 bases and the V segment lost 11 bases, leaving 7 bases of the junction unmatched. CDR3 length: 13 amino acids. Germline V gene sequence: CDR1 SGHNT, CDR2 YENEEA. CDR3 sequence: CACEPSGGDTQYF. The CDR3 DNA reads as TGTGCCTGCGAGCCTAGCGGGGGGGATACGCAGTATTTT.

This sequence joins TRBV7-9 and TRBJ2-6; possible D gene TRBD1, 6 bases. This CDR3 contains 17 residues. Between the trimmed V and J ends, which lost 5 bases and 0 bases, there was a span of 14 bases. The germline V gene has CDR1 SEHNR and CDR2 FQNEAQ (reference sequence). CDR3 sequence reads: CASSPGQWLSGANVLTF. CDR3 nucleotide sequence: TGTGCCAGCAGCCCCGGACAGTGGCTCTCTGGGGCCAACGTCCTGACTTTC.

The J gene is TRBJ1-2, the V gene TRBV15, with TRBD1 as a possible D gene (6 bases). CDR1 LNHNV and CDR2 YYDKDF come from the germline V gene (reference sequence). This CDR3 has 16 residues. Trimming removed 0 bases from V and 2 bases from J, with 13 bases in between. CDR3 residues: CATSRDLGTQNYGYTF. CDR3 nucleotides: TGTGCCACCAGCAGAGATCTGGGGACACAGAACTATGGCTACACCTTC.

This clone was seen only once. The rearrangement uses TRBV5-1 and TRBJ2-2, with a possible D match to TRBD1 (5 bases). The length of the CDR3 is 15 residues. The germline V gene has CDR1 SGHRS and CDR2 YFSETQ. V gave up 0 bases and J gave up 6 bases, with 12 bases separating them. In nucleotides, the CDR3 is TGCGCCAGCAGCTTGGCCGCAGGGTTGGCCGGGGAGCTGTTTTTT. The encoded protein is CASSLAAGLAGELFF.

This chain connects TRBV6-2 or TRBV6-3 to TRBJ2-7; D possibly corresponds to TRBD1 (5 bases). CDR1 and CDR2 from the germline V gene are MNHEY and SVGEGT. Trimming left V 5 bases short and J 1 base short, with 9 bases between. The CDR3 is 13 residues long. In DNA form, the CDR3 reads TGTGCCAGCAGTGACAGACTTTCCTACGAGCAGTACTTC. Translation gives CASSDRLSYEQYF.

The V call is TRBV11-2, the J call TRBJ1-3; D may be TRBD1 (6 bases). Trimming left V 0 bases short and J 2 bases short, with 14 bases between. The CDR3 loop spans 17 amino acids. From germline, CDR1 is SGHAT and CDR2 FQNNGV. The CDR3 sequence: CASSLEGQGTPGNTIYF. CDR3 coding DNA: TGTGCCAGCAGCTTAGAGGGCCAGGGGACCCCTGGAAACACCATATATTTT.

The chain joins TRBV29-1 to TRBJ1-2, with D perhaps matching TRBD1 (5 bases). Germline CDR1 is SQVTM and CDR2 is ANQGSEA. The CDR3 runs 13 residues. The germline V and J ends were trimmed by 0 bases and 3 bases, with 8 bases remaining between them. The DNA for the CDR3 is TGCAGCGTTGAAGATGCCAGGGACTATGGCTACACCTTC. This gives the protein CSVEDARDYGYTF.

The chain joins TRBV4-1 to TRBJ1-5; D is perhaps TRBD1 (5 bases). The CDR3 has 14 residues. Germline V gene data show CDR1 as MGHRA and CDR2 as YSYEKL. V lost 4 bases and J 4 bases, leaving 11 bases between the germline ends. CDR3 protein: CASSLQAANQPQHF. In nucleotides, the CDR3 is TGCGCCAGCAGCCTACAGGCAGCGAATCAGCCCCAGCATTTT.

J is TRBJ1-5 and V is TRBV30, with D uncertain. The ends were cut back, 1 base at V and 5 bases at J, with 9 bases in the middle. There are 13 residues in the CDR3. Germline V gene lookup returns CDR1 GTSNPN and CDR2 SVGIG (reference sequence). The chain's CDR3 is CAWSGERDQPQHF. The DNA for the CDR3 is TGTGCCTGGAGTGGAGAGAGGGATCAGCCCCAGCATTTT.

This clone appeared a single time. V gene TRBV4-3 combines with J gene TRBJ1-2, with 8 bases lining up with TRBD1. Germline trimming cut 5 bases from V and 4 bases from J; bases unmatched to any gene: 15. The CDR3 extends over 17 amino acids. CDR1 LGHNA and CDR2 YSLEER come from the germline V gene. CDR3 residues: CASSERRIPQGVYGYTF. The CDR3 coding sequence is TGCGCCAGCAGCGAAAGAAGAATACCACAGGGGGTCTATGGCTACACCTTC.

In this sample, this clone turned up once. The V and J genes are TRBV6-6 and TRBJ2-1; TRBD2 matches 8 bases. V shed 6 bases, J shed 10 bases, and the junction held 8 bases outside the gene matches. The CDR3 has 13 amino acids. The germline gives CDR1 MNHNY, CDR2 SVGAGI (reference sequence). CDR3 in amino acids: CASSPGGSREQFF. CDR3 in DNA: TGTGCCAGCAGCCCGGGAGGGTCTCGAGAGCAGTTCTTC.

This chain uses TRBV5-6 with TRBJ1-5; possibly TRBD1 for D (6 bases). This CDR3 region has 14 residues. Trimming removed 0 bases from V and 5 bases from J, with 9 bases in between. CDR1 is SGHDT and CDR2 is YYEEEE in the germline V gene. This CDR3 reads CASSLAGADQPQHF. In DNA form, the CDR3 reads TGTGCCAGCAGCTTGGCAGGGGCGGATCAGCCCCAGCATTTT.

By proportion, this clone is medium-sized (0.01 to 0.1%). This chain joins TRBV6-4 and TRBJ2-1; 10 bases line up with TRBD2. Per germline, CDR1 MRHNA and CDR2 SNTAGT. The ends lost 3 bases at V and 3 bases at J; junction bases unmatched: 2. This CDR3 is 15 amino acids long. DNA of the CDR3: TGTGCCAGCAGTGAAATAGCGGGGGGCTACAATGAGCAGTTCTTC. As protein: CASSEIAGGYNEQFF.